This TCR beta chain was identified during a study of read filtering for tumor transcriptome and immune sequencing. As for this clonotype: One end of the junction is discordant with germline, which a read error may explain.

From roughly 390 ng of RNA, a library with molecular barcoded alpha/delta and beta/gamma adaptors was made. One entry per CDR3 protein, called by TCRdb with MiXCR from the reads. The sample holds 62,000 or so distinct CDR3 sequences, more than 11% seen once. The sequenced sample consisted of a population of CD138-negative cells sorted from bone marrow. This sequence originates from a donor at least 40 years old with multiple myeloma.

In nucleotides, the CDR3 is TGCGCCAGCAGCCAGGAAGCGGTCATGAACACTGGAGCTTTCTTT. Its protein product is CASSQEAVMNTGAFF. The rearrangement links TRBV4-3 to TRBJ1-1; D call uncertain. Germline lookup yields CDR1 LGHNA and CDR2 YSLEER. The CDR3 covers 15 residues.